These 10 T cell receptor beta chains originate from one sample sequenced in a study of control samples from healthy donors and cancer patients. Repertoires were generated with immunoSEQ multiplex PCR, while TCRdb's copy carries only in-frame clones and drops some. The repertoire includes 150,000 or so clones, almost 90% of them detected once, and less than 2% sits in the top ten. The sample taken for sequencing was blood. The receptors derive from a man aged 18 to 35 in good health.

Here the CDR3 reads CASADLGSYNSPLHF. CDR3 sequence (DNA): TGCGCCAGCGCGGATTTAGGGTCCTATAATTCACCCCTCCACTTT. The chain combines TRBV4-1 with TRBJ1-6; D gene ambiguous. CDR1 is MGHRA and CDR2 is YSYEKL in the germline V gene. The CDR3 totals 15 residues. V lost 8 bases and J lost 1, with 12 bases in between.

The rearrangement links TRBV7-8 to TRBJ2-2; D is undetermined. Trimming removed 5 bases from V and 4 bases from J, with 11 bases in between. Per germline, CDR1 SGHVS and CDR2 FQNEAQ. The CDR3 has 14 residues. CDR3 amino acids: CASSHWQVTGELFF. In DNA, the CDR3 is TGTGCCAGCAGCCATTGGCAGGTCACCGGGGAGCTGTTTTTT.

V is TRBV2 and J is TRBJ2-3; 8 bases align to TRBD2. V gave up 8 bases and J gave up 2 bases; unmatched junction bases: 3. The CDR3 is made up of 13 amino acids. Per the germline V gene, CDR1 is SNHLY and CDR2 is FYNNEI. The CDR3 is CASRRGATDTQYF. The CDR3, as DNA: TGTGCCAGCCGGCGGGGGGCCACAGATACGCAGTATTTT.

V usage is TRBV28 and J usage is TRBJ1-5; D might be TRBD1 (6 bases). V shed 5 bases and J shed 5 bases, with 10 bases lying between them. Germline CDR1 reads MDHEN; CDR2 reads SYDVKM. This CDR3 contains 13 residues. The CDR3 bases are TGTGCCAGCAGTACACAGGGTTATCAGCCCCAGCATTTT. This encodes CASSTQGYQPQHF.

V gene TRBV28 combines with J gene TRBJ2-5, with D perhaps TRBD1 (6 bases). The CDR3 length is 15 residues. V was clipped by 2 bases and J by 6 bases, with 16 bases between them. The germline V gene encodes CDR1 MDHEN and CDR2 SYDVKM. The CDR3 loop is CASSLIPQGRKTQYF. CDR3 DNA: TGTGCCAGCAGTTTAATACCACAGGGAAGAAAGACCCAGTACTTC.

The chain links TRBV10-1 to TRBJ1-5; the match to TRBD1 covers 7 bases. CDR3 length equals 15 residues. V trimming: 4 bases; J trimming: 9 bases; junction bases outside the gene matches: 12. CDR1 and CDR2 from the germline V gene are WNHNN and SYGVQD (reference sequence). The CDR3 protein is CASSARQGPIRPQHF. The CDR3 nucleotides read TGCGCCAGCAGTGCGAGACAGGGCCCTATACGGCCCCAGCATTTT.

This clone occurred a few times. The chain couples TRBV5-1 to TRBJ2-1, with 15 bases fitting TRBD2. Trimming removed 3 bases from V and 7 bases from J; junction bases left unmatched: 5. The CDR3 extends over 16 amino acids. The germline gives CDR1 SGHRS, CDR2 YFSETQ. CDR3 region: CASSSNGLAGGNEQFF. The CDR3 DNA sequence: TGCGCCAGCAGCTCGAATGGACTAGCGGGGGGGAATGAGCAGTTCTTC.

The V call is TRBV30, the J call TRBJ2-2; unclear D gene. The CDR3 extends over 13 amino acids. Germline assignment: CDR1 GTSNPN and CDR2 SVGIG (reference sequence). V lost 0 bases and J 6 bases, leaving 8 bases between the germline ends. The CDR3 region has the DNA TGTGCCTGGAGTGTACGCGTAGCCGGGGAGCTGTTTTTT. Translating gives CAWSVRVAGELFF.

The gene calls are TRBV3-1 (or the pseudogene TRBV3-2) and TRBJ2-7, with 9 positions matching TRBD1. With V trimmed by 1 base and J by 5 bases, 9 bases remained unmatched. The length of the CDR3 is 16 residues. From germline, CDR1 is LGHDT and CDR2 YNNKEL (reference sequence). The CDR3 DNA reads as TGTGCCAGCAGCCAAGCAAGGGGGACAGGGCGCCACGAGCAGTACTTC. As protein: CASSQARGTGRHEQYF.

This chain uses TRBV6-5 with TRBJ1-6; the match to TRBD1 covers 7 bases. The CDR3 runs to 14 residues. The J segment lost 9 bases and the V segment lost 10 bases, leaving 12 bases of the junction unmatched. CDR1 is MNHEY and CDR2 is SVGAGI in the germline V gene. The CDR3 loop reads CATGPGTVFSPLHF. CDR3 in DNA: TGTGCCACCGGTCCTGGGACAGTATTTTCACCCCTCCACTTT.